The sample holds many counts of the clone carrying this T cell receptor beta chain. The data were taken from a study of regulatory T cells in long-lasting Graves disease. V shed 0 bases and J shed 4 bases, with 8 bases lying between them. This CDR3 spans 14 amino acids. Germline V lookup: CDR1 ENHRY, CDR2 SYGVKD. Researchers made TCR beta libraries by using iRepertoire HTBI primers and running Arm-PCR on CDR3 regions. TCRdb reprocessed the multiplex PCR reads with MiXCR, giving one entry per CDR3 protein. The sample holds about 470,000 distinct CDR3 sequences; approximately 15% are singletons and the top ten take 16%. Time point specified: newly diagnosed GD, antithyroid drugs for less than 3 months. RNA isolated from PBMCs was used to make the TCR library. This sample also appeared in a second study, on T cells in Graves' hyperthyroidism and ophthalmopathy. That study adds: HTBI primers were the set used in a first-round RT-PCR of the TCR CDR3.

The sequence derives from a woman in her thirties with Graves disease. V gene TRBV10-3 combines with J gene TRBJ2-3; possibly TRBD1 for D (5 bases). This specimen was peripheral blood mononuclear cells (PBMCs), taken at new diagnosis, from a patient treated with antithyroid drugs. This CDR3 is CAISESQGPDTQYF. CDR3 nucleotide sequence: TGTGCCATCAGTGAGTCGCAGGGTCCAGATACGCAGTATTTT.